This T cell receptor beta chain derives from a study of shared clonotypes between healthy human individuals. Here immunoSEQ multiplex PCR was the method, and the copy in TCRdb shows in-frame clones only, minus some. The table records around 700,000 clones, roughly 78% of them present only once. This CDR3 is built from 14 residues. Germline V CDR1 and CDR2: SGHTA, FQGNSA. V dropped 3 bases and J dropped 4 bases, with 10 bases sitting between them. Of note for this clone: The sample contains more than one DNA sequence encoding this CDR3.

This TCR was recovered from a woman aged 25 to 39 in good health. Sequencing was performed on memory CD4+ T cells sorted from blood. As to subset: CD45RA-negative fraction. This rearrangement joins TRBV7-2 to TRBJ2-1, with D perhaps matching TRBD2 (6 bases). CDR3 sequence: CASSFSSVYNEQFF. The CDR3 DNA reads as TGTGCCAGCAGCTTTTCTAGCGTATACAATGAGCAGTTCTTC.